A selection of T cell receptor beta chains follows, all from one sample in a study of a mutant IDH1 vaccine in newly diagnosed glioma. TCRdb's table, derived via immunoSEQ multiplex PCR, lists solely in-frame clones and lacks some. The sample lists about 40,000 clones; approximately 80% were seen once. These receptors' targets are unknown. The input for sequencing was PBMCs, taken from a glioma patient whose treatment included an IDH1 peptide vaccine. The source of these receptors is a man between 18 and 35 years old with glioma. Some clones in this sample may be carry-over from other donors' samples. Both conserved end residues are part of each CDR3. A D gene is named only where the DNA matches it firmly. The size field is filled for only some rows; it gives once, few, many or a size class.

D gene	clone size	V gene	J gene	CDR3 DNA	CDR3 protein
TRBD1	-	TRBV11-2	TRBJ1-6	TGTGCCAGCTCCTTGGGACAGAATAATTCACCCCTCCACTTT	CASSLGQNNSPLHF
-	-	TRBV7-2	TRBJ2-5	TGTGCCAGCAGGAACCGGGGGCCAGACCAAGAGACCCAGTACTTC	CASRNRGPDQETQYF
TRBD1	-	TRBV30	TRBJ2-2	TGTGCCTGGAGTGACAAACAGGGGCGGTGGACCGGGGAGCTGTTTTTT	CAWSDKQGRWTGELFF
-	-	TRBV29-1	TRBJ2-7	TGCAGCGTTCGCTGGGGCTACGAGCAGTACTTC	CSVRWGYEQYF
TRBD1	few	TRBV19	TRBJ2-2	TGTGCCATTGACAGGGGGCCGAACACCGGGGAGCTGTTTTTT	CAIDRGPNTGELFF
TRBD1	-	TRBV10-3	TRBJ2-2	TGTGCCTCTTCCCGGGACAGCCTGAACACCGGGGAGCTGTTTTTT	CASSRDSLNTGELFF
TRBD1	once	TRBV7-2	TRBJ1-5	TGTGCCAGCAGTAGGACAGGGGGGGGTAATCAGCCCCAGCATTTT	CASSRTGGGNQPQHF
-	-	TRBV7-9	TRBJ1-1	TGCGCCAGCAGCCAAGAAGCGGAGGCTGAAGCTTTCTTT	CASSQEAEAEAFF
TRBD1	-	TRBV7-2	TRBJ1-2	TGTGCCAGCAGCTTAAGCGCCGGGACAGGGGCTTTCGATTCCTATGGCTACACCTTC	CASSLSAGTGAFDSYGYTF
TRBD2	-	TRBV19	TRBJ2-3	TGTGCCAGTAGAACGGGGGGGCCGGGAGATACGCAGTATTTT	CASRTGGPGDTQYF
-	once	TRBV18	TRBJ2-7	TGTGCCAGCTCACCACGAGGGAGAGGCGAGCAGTACTTC	CASSPRGRGEQYF
-	-	TRBV5-4	TRBJ1-2	TGTGCCAGCAGCTTGGATAGGTCTGGCTACACCTTC	CASSLDRSGYTF
-	-	TRBV6-1	TRBJ2-2	TGTGCCAGCTGCAATCAAAACACCGGGGAGCTGTTTTTT	CASCNQNTGELFF
TRBD2	-	TRBV5-4	TRBJ2-7	TGTGCCAGCAGCTTGGGGGGACTAGCGGGAGTGAACGAGCAGTACTTC	CASSLGGLAGVNEQYF
-	-	TRBV10-3	TRBJ1-1	TGTGCCATCAGTGAGTTCCCCCAGGCGGGGTACACTGAAGCTTTCTTT	CAISEFPQAGYTEAFF
-	-	TRBV2	TRBJ1-2	TGTGCCAGCAACCAAGACTTTAACTATGGCTACACCTTC	CASNQDFNYGYTF
-	-	TRBV21-1	TRBJ2-1	TGTGCCAGCAGCCAAGCCCAGCGGGAGGCGGTCAATGAGCAGTTCTTC	CASSQAQREAVNEQFF
-	once	TRBV19	TRBJ1-1	TGTGCCAGTAGTATAGAGGCGGTGAACACTGAAGCTTTCTTT	CASSIEAVNTEAFF
-	-	TRBV27	TRBJ2-3	TGTGCCAGCACCACTAGCACAGATACGCAGTATTTT	CASTTSTDTQYF
-	-	TRBV7-2	TRBJ1-2	TGTGCCAGCAGCTCCGGACAAACCGCTAATGGCTACACCTTC	CASSSGQTANGYTF
-	once	TRBV13	TRBJ1-1	TGTGCCAGCAGTTCACAGGGACACACTGAAGCTTTCTTT	CASSSQGHTEAFF
-	-	TRBV7-8	TRBJ2-7	TGTGCCAGCAGCTTAGGTATGGCCGGGAACGAGCAGTACTTC	CASSLGMAGNEQYF
TRBD1	-	TRBV5-5	TRBJ1-2	TGTGCCAGCAGCCCGCACATCGGACAGGGTTTTAAGGGCTACACCTTC	CASSPHIGQGFKGYTF
-	-	TRBV7-9	TRBJ1-5	TGTGCCAGCAGCCCAAGAGGTCAGCCCCAGCATTTT	CASSPRGQPQHF
-	-	TRBV5-8	TRBJ1-3	TGTGCCAGCAGCTTGGGTGGCCCAAGGTCAAAATATTTT	CASSLGGPRSKYF
TRBD1	-	TRBV19	TRBJ2-5	TGTGCCAGTAGTTGGCGGCAGGGGGATCTAGAGACCCAGTACTTC	CASSWRQGDLETQYF
-	few	TRBV2	TRBJ1-5	TGTGCCAGCAGGTGGGGGGGGCCAGGTAGCAATCAGCCCCAGCATTTT	CASRWGGPGSNQPQHF
-	-	TRBV2	TRBJ1-5	TGTGCCACCAAACCGGAGAGTAATCAGCCCCAGCATTTT	CATKPESNQPQHF
TRBD1	-	TRBV18	TRBJ1-1	TGTGCCAGCTCGGACAGGGCTCCCACTGAAGCTTTCTTT	CASSDRAPTEAFF
-	-	TRBV14	TRBJ1-1	TGTGCCAGCAGCCCCCGGGTCCTTGAAGCTTTCTTT	CASSPRVLEAFF
-	-	TRBV2	TRBJ2-7	TGTGCCAGCACCAAAAGGGGGAGTACCTACGAGCAGTACTTC	CASTKRGSTYEQYF
TRBD1	-	TRBV25-1	TRBJ1-4	TGTGCCAGCAGTCTTTCCGGGACAGGACGGGAAAAACTGTTTTTT	CASSLSGTGREKLFF
-	-	TRBV9	TRBJ1-2	TGTGCCAGCAGCGGGCCCCCGCAGGGGCGTTATGGCTACACCTTC	CASSGPPQGRYGYTF
-	-	TRBV6-4	TRBJ2-1	TGTGCCAGCAGTGACCCGCGCCCCCTAAGCTCCTACAATGAGCAGTTCTTC	CASSDPRPLSSYNEQFF
-	-	TRBV25-1	TRBJ1-1	TGTGCCAGCAGTGTACGGGGATGGGGCAATACTGAAGCTTTCTTT	CASSVRGWGNTEAFF
-	-	TRBV5-6	TRBJ1-2	TGTGCCAGCAGCCAAGAATCCCATGGCTACACCTTC	CASSQESHGYTF
-	-	TRBV18	TRBJ2-3	TGTGCCAGCTCTTCCACTCAGGCGGATACGCAGTATTTT	CASSSTQADTQYF
-	-	TRBV5-1	TRBJ1-1	TGCGCCAGCAGCAGGAAGGTTCAATTACCCCGTGAAGCTTTCTTT	CASSRKVQLPREAFF
-	few	TRBV7-3	TRBJ1-1	TGTGCCAGCAGCCTGGGGCAGGGACTTAACACTGAAGCTTTCTTT	CASSLGQGLNTEAFF